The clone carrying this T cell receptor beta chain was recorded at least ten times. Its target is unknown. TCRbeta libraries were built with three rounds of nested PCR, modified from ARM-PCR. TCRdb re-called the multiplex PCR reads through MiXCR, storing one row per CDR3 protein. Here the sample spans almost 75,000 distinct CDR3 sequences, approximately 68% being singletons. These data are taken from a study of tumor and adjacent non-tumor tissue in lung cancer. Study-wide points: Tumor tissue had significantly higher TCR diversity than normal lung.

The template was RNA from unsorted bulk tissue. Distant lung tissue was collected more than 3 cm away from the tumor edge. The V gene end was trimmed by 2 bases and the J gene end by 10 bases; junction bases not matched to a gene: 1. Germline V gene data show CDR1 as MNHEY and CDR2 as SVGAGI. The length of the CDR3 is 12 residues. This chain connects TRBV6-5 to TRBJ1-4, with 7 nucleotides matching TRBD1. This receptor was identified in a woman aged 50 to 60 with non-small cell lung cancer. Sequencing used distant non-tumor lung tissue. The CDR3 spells CASSYDRVKLFF. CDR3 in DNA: TGTGCCAGCAGTTACGACAGGGTAAAACTGTTTTTT.